The 25 T cell receptor beta chains given below trace back to one sample, sequenced in a study of cytomegalovirus exposure and HLA in healthy donors. The PCR made use of 60 Vbeta and 13 Jbeta primers. Assay used: immunoSEQ multiplex PCR; TCRdb lists only in-frame clones, some missing. This sample has 150,000 to 200,000 clones; 76% occur once, and the top ten carry roughly 0.76%. The sequenced sample consisted of PBMCs. These receptors were collected from a female donor in good health and CMV-seronegative.

The gene calls are TRBV10-3 and TRBJ2-7, with D unclear. V was clipped by 7 bases and J by 6 bases, with 13 bases between them. CDR3 length equals 12 residues. From germline, CDR1 is ENHRY and CDR2 SYGVKD. The CDR3 DNA follows: TGTGCCATCACAGACTTCGACGGCGAGCAGTACTTC. This translates into CAITDFDGEQYF.

The chain recombines TRBV7-2 with TRBJ2-2, with a possible D match to TRBD2 (5 bases). This CDR3 spans 15 amino acids. Trimming removed 6 bases from V and 2 bases from J, with 13 bases in between. Germline lookup yields CDR1 SGHTA and CDR2 FQGNSA. CDR3 sequence (DNA): TGTGCCAGCAGTACGCCGGGATCCAACACCGGGGAGCTGTTTTTT. This translates into CASSTPGSNTGELFF.

Worth noting for this clone: The junction departs from the called germline gene at one end, perhaps through a read error. J is TRBJ2-4 and V is TRBV30; TRBD2 agrees at 7 bases. The germline CDR1 and CDR2 sequences are GTSNPN and SVGIG (reference sequence). The CDR3 is 13 amino acids. For the CDR3, the DNA is TGTGCCTGGAGTCTAGCGGACAAAAACAGTCAGTACTTC. Residues: CAWSLADKNSQYF.

V gene TRBV11-2 combines with J gene TRBJ2-5, with 10 bases aligning to TRBD2. The CDR3 is 17 residues long. The V segment lost 0 bases and the J segment 6 bases; nucleotides outside the gene matches: 10. The V gene's germline CDR1 is SGHAT and CDR2 FQNNGV. For the CDR3, the DNA is TGTGCCAGCAGCTTAGAAAGTAGCGGGGGGCCAGGGAAGACCCAGTACTTC. It codes for CASSLESSGGPGKTQYF.

The chain employs TRBV4-2 and TRBJ2-5; tentatively, D is TRBD1 (6 bases). V lost 2 bases to trimming and J lost 7 bases, with 14 bases between them. The germline CDR1 and CDR2 sequences are LGHNA and YNFKEQ. This CDR3 spans 14 amino acids. CDR3 amino acids: CASSQTGLDGTQYF. DNA of the CDR3: TGTGCCAGCAGCCAAACAGGGTTAGACGGGACCCAGTACTTC.

The chain has TRBV5-5 and TRBJ1-2, with D possibly matching TRBD1 (6 bases). CDR3 length: 14 amino acids. CDR1 is SGHKS, CDR2 YYEKEE, per germline (reference sequence). Deletions cut 6 bases from V and 7 bases from J, with 19 bases between. The DNA for the CDR3 is TGTGCCAGCACCCGACAGGTATTTTTGGGTGGCTACACCTTC. Residues: CASTRQVFLGGYTF.

The rearrangement uses TRBV4-2 and TRBJ2-7; possible D gene TRBD2, 6 bases. The CDR3 length is 15 residues. Per germline, CDR1 LGHNA and CDR2 YNFKEQ. V gave up 1 base and J gave up 3 bases, with 13 bases separating them. The CDR3 nucleotides read TGTGCCAGCAGCCAAGCGTACGGACTAAACTACGAGCAGTACTTC. Its protein is CASSQAYGLNYEQYF.

This clone was counted between two and nine times. The chain is built from TRBV30 and TRBJ1-4, with TRBD1 matching over 11 bases. From germline, CDR1 is GTSNPN and CDR2 SVGIG (reference sequence). The CDR3 is 15 residues long. Trimming took 8 bases from V and 6 from J; bases not matched to a gene: 11. The DNA for the CDR3 is TGTGCCCGACAGGGAAGGGGACAGGGGGATGAAAAACTGTTTTTT. This sequence encodes CARQGRGQGDEKLFF.

The chain is built from TRBV19 and TRBJ2-3; D unresolved. CDR1 is LNHDA and CDR2 is SQIVND in the germline V gene (reference sequence). The length of the CDR3 is 13 residues. V was cut by 5 bases and J by 4 bases, with 10 bases left in between. The CDR3 here is CASSVNFADTQYF. The DNA for the CDR3 is TGTGCCAGTAGTGTAAACTTCGCAGATACGCAGTATTTT. The whole variable domain, remainder taken from reference TRBV19 and TRBJ2-3, is DGGITQSPKYLFRKEGQNVTLSCEQNLNHDAMYWYRQDPGQGLRLIYYSQIVNDFQKGDIAEGYSVSREKKESFPLTVTSAQKNPTAFYLCASSVNFADTQYFGPGTRLTVL.

The CDR3 is CASSPQGALGTEAFF. The CDR3, as DNA: TGTGCCAGTAGTCCACAGGGGGCGTTGGGCACTGAAGCTTTCTTT. The rearrangement links TRBV19 to TRBJ1-1, with 9 positions matching TRBD1. Germline V gene data show CDR1 as LNHDA and CDR2 as SQIVND (reference sequence). V lost 5 bases and J lost 4; bases outside the gene matches: 8. This CDR3 is built from 15 residues.

This chain links TRBV19 with TRBJ1-5, with D possibly being TRBD1 (6 bases). The CDR3 contains 17 residues. The V and J ends lost 9 bases and 4 bases respectively, with 25 bases between them. Per germline, CDR1 LNHDA and CDR2 SQIVND (reference sequence). CDR3 region: CARISTRDTKLNQPQHF. The CDR3, as DNA: TGTGCCAGAATCAGTACCCGGGACACCAAGCTTAATCAGCCCCAGCATTTT.

In the case of this clone: One junction end does not reproduce the germline sequence, and a read error may be involved. The genes are TRBV6-5 and TRBJ2-6, with 7 bases aligning to TRBD2. The V gene's germline CDR1 is MNHEY and CDR2 SVGAGI. This CDR3 is 14 amino acids long. CDR3 sequence reads: CASTVVSGANGLTF. The CDR3 DNA sequence: TGTGCCAGCACGGTAGTAAGCGGGGCCAACGGCCTGACTTTC.

Concerning this clone itself: An end of the junction differs from the germline gene, which may be a read error. This sequence joins TRBV18 and TRBJ2-6; weak D call: TRBD2 (6 bases). The CDR3 runs 14 residues. Looked up from germline, CDR1 is KGHSH and CDR2 is LQKENI. The DNA for the CDR3 is TGTGCCAGCTCACCCCTTGGAGGGGCCAACGGCCTGACTTTC. Protein: CASSPLGGANGLTF. Full variable domain (outside the CDR3, taken from reference TRBV18 and TRBJ2-6): NAGVMQNPRHLVRRRGQEARLRCSPMKGHSHVYWYRQLPEEGLKFMVYLQKENIIDESGMPKERFSAEFPKEGPSILRIQQVVRGDSAAYFCASSPLGGANGLTFGAGSRLTVL.

V and J are TRBV12-5 and TRBJ1-2, with D hard to call. The germline CDR1 and CDR2 sequences are LGHNT and FRNRAP. V was cut by 7 bases and J by 1 base, with 16 bases left in between. The CDR3 runs 15 residues. The CDR3 DNA is TGTGCTAGTGTAGCACAAGAGACCCTTAACTATGGCTACACCTTC. The encoded protein is CASVAQETLNYGYTF.

The chain employs TRBV11-2 and TRBJ2-7, with D maybe TRBD2 (6 bases). V was clipped by 5 bases and J by 2 bases, with 10 bases between them. CDR1 and CDR2 from the germline V gene are SGHAT and FQNNGV. The CDR3 loop spans 13 amino acids. The CDR3 DNA sequence: TGTGCCAGCAGCGGACTAATACCCTACGAGCAGTACTTC. Amino acids: CASSGLIPYEQYF.

V gene TRBV30 combines with J gene TRBJ2-7; D ambiguous. This CDR3 region has 11 residues. The V gene lost 0 bases and the J gene lost 3 bases, with 3 bases spanning the gap. Germline loops: CDR1 GTSNPN, CDR2 SVGIG (reference sequence). In nucleotides, the CDR3 is TGTGCCTGGAGTGTACACTACGAGCAGTACTTC. It encodes CAWSVHYEQYF.

A few counts support this clone. The chain uses TRBV30 and TRBJ2-6; D might be TRBD1 (6 bases). The CDR3 sequence is 16 residues long. Germline lookup yields CDR1 GTSNPN and CDR2 SVGIG (reference sequence). The V end lost 7 bases, the J end lost 3 bases, and 19 bases lay between the germline ends. CDR3 protein: CALDPGQLGGANVLTF. The CDR3 DNA reads as TGTGCCTTAGATCCGGGACAACTTGGTGGGGCCAACGTCCTGACTTTC.

The V call is TRBV7-2, the J call TRBJ2-7, with a tentative D call TRBD1 (5 bases). The length of the CDR3 is 15 residues. Deletions cut 2 bases from V and 2 bases from J, with 13 bases between. The germline V gene has CDR1 SGHTA and CDR2 FQGNSA. The CDR3, as DNA: TGTGCCAGCAGCTTATCTAGGGGCTTGGCCTACGAGCAGTACTTC. It is translated as CASSLSRGLAYEQYF.

This chain links TRBV4-2 with TRBJ2-2, with 13 bases aligning to TRBD2. The CDR3 is 18 residues long. Trimming took 7 bases from V and 2 from J; bases not matched to a gene: 10. From germline, CDR1 is LGHNA and CDR2 YNFKEQ. CDR3 coding DNA: TGTGCCAGCAACCACCGACTAGCGGGGGGCCCAAACACCGGGGAGCTGTTTTTT. It codes for CASNHRLAGGPNTGELFF.

This clone was detected a few times. The V call is TRBV28, the J call TRBJ1-1; D perhaps matches TRBD1 (6 bases). With 10 bases removed from V and 12 bases from J, the gap between germline ends came to 24 bases. Germline V gives CDR1 MDHEN, CDR2 SYDVKM. The CDR3 is made up of 13 amino acids. This chain's CDR3 is CATTGNHEGESFF. The CDR3 coding sequence is TGTGCCACAACAGGAAACCACGAGGGGGAATCTTTCTTT.

V and J are TRBV7-2 and TRBJ1-2; D is possibly TRBD1 (6 bases). CDR1 and CDR2 (germline): SGHTA, FQGNSA. The CDR3 has 14 residues. Trimming cost V 5 bases and J 8 bases, with 18 bases left between them. CDR3 amino acids: CASSPTRGGLGYTF. DNA for the CDR3: TGTGCCAGCAGCCCTACCCGGGGGGGGCTCGGCTACACCTTC.

The rearrangement links TRBV6-5 to TRBJ2-6; D not certain. The CDR3 is made up of 15 amino acids. Trimming took off 4 bases at V and 0 bases at J, with 7 bases between the two ends. CDR1 and CDR2 from the germline V gene are MNHEY and SVGAGI. The CDR3 protein is CASSSYYSGANVLTF. CDR3 nucleotides: TGTGCCAGCAGTTCCTACTACTCTGGGGCCAACGTCCTGACTTTC.

The chain combines TRBV21-1 with TRBJ1-1. TRBV21-1 is shown as a pseudogene. There are 13 residues in the CDR3. The CDR3 DNA reads as TGTGCCAGCAGCAAATCCCCCCGGGGGGAAGCTTTCTTT. Its translation: CASSKSPRGEAFF.

The rearrangement links TRBV28 to TRBJ1-2, with D perhaps matching TRBD1 (6 bases). Germline V gene lookup returns CDR1 MDHEN and CDR2 SYDVKM. The CDR3 is 15 amino acids. Trimming stripped 7 bases from V and 4 bases from J, with 19 bases between. CDR3 nucleotides: TGTGCCAGCACCCCCCGCTCAGGGGTCGTCTATGGCTACACCTTC. Amino acids: CASTPRSGVVYGYTF.

This clone has a handful of counts. This chain links TRBV5-6 with TRBJ1-1; D is undetermined. This CDR3 is 15 amino acids long. The V gene's germline CDR1 is SGHDT and CDR2 YYEEEE. V lost 3 bases and J lost 4, with 16 bases in between. The CDR3 nucleotides read TGTGCCAGCAGCTCCCTCGGCAGTCCTAGCACTGAAGCTTTCTTT. This codes for CASSSLGSPSTEAFF.